Each of the 15 T cell receptor beta chains below was sequenced from the same sample in a study of blood T cell repertoires in COVID-19 (dated by TCRdb to 2020 to 2021). The library was produced with the immunoSEQ multiplex PCR assay. TCRdb retrieved this table from immuneACCESS and kept in-frame rearrangements only. Not all clones are present; in checked studies, unresolved V genes account for under half, and no reason is known for the remainder. The sample table contains about 180,000 clones; only one count was recorded for approximately 85% of them. 9.5% to 13% of the sample lies in the top ten. Sequenced: peripheral blood. Receptors were obtained from a human donor with active or convalescent COVID-19. The donor label of this sample is uncertain.

The chain links TRBV6-8 to TRBJ2-1; D possibly corresponds to TRBD2 (5 bases). The CDR3 is 12 residues long. Trimming stripped 6 bases from V and 10 bases from J, with 13 bases between. Looked up from germline, CDR1 is MNHGY and CDR2 is SAAAGT. CDR3 in DNA: TGTGCCAGCAGCCGGACTCGTCTAGAGCAGTTCTTC. Translation gives CASSRTRLEQFF.

A single count supports this clone. CDR3 DNA sequence: TGTGCCAGCAGCCCTAGCGGGAGGGCCAGGGAGACCCAGTACTTC. Translating gives CASSPSGRARETQYF. V gene TRBV5-6 combines with J gene TRBJ2-5; 12 bases are shared with TRBD2. Germline assignment: CDR1 SGHDT and CDR2 YYEEEE. Germline trimming cut 4 bases from V and 5 bases from J; bases unmatched to any gene: 6. CDR3 size: 15 residues.

This chain uses TRBV9 with TRBJ2-7; D gene ambiguous. V was shortened by 0 bases and J by 6 bases, with 10 bases between the two germline ends. Germline CDR1 SGDLS, CDR2 YYNGEE. This CDR3 comprises 13 residues. DNA of the CDR3: TGTGCCAGCAGCGTAGCGAAGAGGAGCGAGCAGTACTTC. This gives the protein CASSVAKRSEQYF.

The V call is TRBV6-6, the J call TRBJ2-7; TRBD2 might be the D (6 bases). Trimming pared 7 bases from V and 3 bases from J, leaving 16 bases between. The CDR3 consists of 14 residues. Germline-derived CDR1 and CDR2 are MNHNY and SVGAGI (reference sequence). The CDR3 DNA sequence: TGTGCCAGCACCCCCCGGGACGGGGGCTACGAGCAGTACTTC. As protein: CASTPRDGGYEQYF.

The chain employs TRBV6-5 and TRBJ1-1, with 7 nucleotides matching TRBD1. This CDR3 comprises 12 residues. Losses at the gene ends were 8 bases for V and 3 bases for J; bases not matched to a gene: 3. Germline V gene data show CDR1 as MNHEY and CDR2 as SVGAGI. CDR3 residues: CASGDSHTEAFF. DNA for the CDR3: TGTGCCAGCGGGGACAGTCACACTGAAGCTTTCTTT.

The chain has TRBV29-1 and TRBJ1-2; TRBD1 aligns across 10 bases. With 5 bases clipped from V and 7 bases from J, the junction kept 7 bases outside the gene matches. The CDR3 totals 13 residues. Germline CDR1 and CDR2: SQVTM and ANQGSEA. CDR3 bases: TGCAGCGTTCCGGGACAGGGGCTTGGTGGCTACACCTTC. This gives the protein CSVPGQGLGGYTF.

Here the CDR3 reads CACTGGARNTIYF. The CDR3 nucleotides read TGTGCCTGTACAGGGGGGGCTCGAAACACCATATATTTT. The rearrangement joins TRBV12-3 or TRBV12-4 to TRBJ1-3; 8 positions match TRBD1. This CDR3 spans 13 amino acids. J lost 5 bases, V lost 11 bases, and 8 bases had no gene match.

The V and J genes are TRBV28 and TRBJ2-7; D is perhaps TRBD2 (6 bases). The V end was cut by 5 bases, the J end by 4 bases, with 15 bases between. The CDR3 extends over 14 amino acids. The germline V gene has CDR1 MDHEN and CDR2 SYDVKM. CDR3 loop: CASSGHPGSYEQYF. CDR3 bases: TGTGCCAGCAGTGGCCACCCCGGGAGTTACGAGCAGTACTTC.

The chain combines TRBV19 with TRBJ1-2; tentative D call: TRBD1 (5 bases). Trimming took off 6 bases at V and 2 bases at J, with 10 bases between the two ends. The length of the CDR3 is 13 residues. Germline V CDR1 and CDR2: LNHDA, SQIVND (reference sequence). The CDR3 region has the DNA TGTGCCAGTAGGGAACAGGTGAACTATGGCTACACCTTC. Its translation is CASREQVNYGYTF.

The CDR3 region is CASSPTGGGQPYEQYF. The DNA for the CDR3 is TGTGCCAGCAGTCCTACTGGCGGGGGTCAACCCTACGAGCAGTACTTC. The J gene is TRBJ2-7, the V gene TRBV5-6; 7 bases are shared with TRBD2. The CDR3 is made up of 16 amino acids. CDR1 is SGHDT and CDR2 is YYEEEE in the germline V gene. Losses at the gene ends were 5 bases for V and 2 bases for J; bases not matched to a gene: 13.

The J gene is TRBJ2-3, the V gene TRBV7-2; D is possibly TRBD2 (6 bases). The V gene lost 5 bases and the J gene lost 2 bases, with 14 bases spanning the gap. Germline CDR1 SGHTA, CDR2 FQGNSA. The CDR3 has 15 residues. The chain's CDR3 is CASSPSARHTDTQYF. DNA for the CDR3: TGTGCCAGCAGCCCTAGCGCTCGACACACAGATACGCAGTATTTT.

This clone came up a few times. This chain links TRBV7-2 with TRBJ2-5; D gene uncertain. CDR1 and CDR2 from the germline V gene are SGHTA and FQGNSA. Trimming shortened V by 5 bases and J by 2 bases, and 12 bases separated the two germline ends. The CDR3 has 14 amino acids. This CDR3 reads CASSTRAIQETQYF. The CDR3 nucleotides are TGTGCCAGCAGCACCCGCGCAATACAAGAGACCCAGTACTTC.

The genes are TRBV4-1 and TRBJ2-3, with 11 bases that match TRBD2. After removal of 0 bases from V and 3 bases from J, the junction contained 5 bases not matched to a gene. CDR1 is MGHRA, CDR2 YSYEKL, per germline. The CDR3 sequence is 17 residues long. CDR3 in amino acids: CASSQDTSGGGTDTQYF. The CDR3, as DNA: TGCGCCAGCAGCCAAGATACTAGCGGGGGTGGGACAGATACGCAGTATTTT.

The chain has TRBV2 and TRBJ2-6; D is unresolved. Germline values: CDR1 SNHLY, CDR2 FYNNEI. This CDR3 region has 15 residues. Trimming removed 6 bases from V and 0 bases from J, with 9 bases in between. Here the CDR3 reads CASRLTGSGANVLTF. The CDR3 coding sequence is TGTGCCAGCAGATTGACGGGCTCTGGGGCCAACGTCCTGACTTTC.

The genes are TRBV12-3 or TRBV12-4 and TRBJ2-5, with D uncertain. There are 12 residues in the CDR3. V lost 3 bases and J 4 bases, leaving 6 bases between the germline ends. The chain's CDR3 is CASSLKLETQYF. CDR3 in DNA: TGTGCCAGCAGTTTGAAGCTAGAGACCCAGTACTTC.